This entry features one T cell receptor beta chain sequence. CD45RO negativity and positive selection for CCR7 defined naive CD8 cells, a population that excluded terminally differentiated effector memory CD45RA+ cells. The CDR3 loop spans 14 amino acids. Germline assignment: CDR1 SGHVS and CDR2 FNYEAQ. Trimming took 0 bases from V and 8 from J, leaving 10 bases between them. Only in-frame clones appear in the TCRdb table, and some are missing; sequencing was by immunoSEQ multiplex PCR. The sample contains around 2,000,000 clones, just under 95% of which appear only once. The data were taken from a study of shared clonotypes between healthy human individuals. About the study: A donor's plate count was three for CD4 naive and three for CD4 memory; CD8 naive had two and CD8 memory one.

The chain couples TRBV7-6 to TRBJ2-2; D assignment may be TRBD1 or TRBD2 (5 bases each). The source material was naive CD8+ T cells sorted from blood. This TCR derives from a man aged 18 to 29 in good health. CDR3 protein: CASSLAGDGGELFF. The CDR3 DNA sequence: TGTGCCAGCAGCTTAGCAGGGGACGGGGGGGAGCTGTTTTTT.